This T cell receptor beta chain was sequenced in a study of CD8 T cells in ankylosing spondylitis. TCRdb recomputed calls from the 5' RACE reads with MiXCR, one row per CDR3 protein. The repertoire has 300,000 to 400,000 distinct CDR3 sequences, about 9.9% of them found once; the top ten carry 8% to 9.5%. The length of the CDR3 is 13 residues. Germline V gene lookup returns CDR1 MNHNY and CDR2 SVGAGI (reference sequence). The V end lost 8 bases, the J end lost 1 base, and 11 bases lay between the germline ends. In the case of this clonotype: Since a much larger clone is just one base distant, this may be a read error.

J is TRBJ1-2 and V is TRBV6-6; TRBD1 is a possible D gene (5 bases). The source is a female donor with ankylosing spondylitis or in good health (not recorded which). Sequencing input: blood, either unsorted or a sorted T cell fraction (not recorded which). Here the CDR3 reads CASYQDNNYGYTF. For the CDR3, the DNA is TGTGCCAGCTATCAGGACAATAACTATGGCTACACCTTC.